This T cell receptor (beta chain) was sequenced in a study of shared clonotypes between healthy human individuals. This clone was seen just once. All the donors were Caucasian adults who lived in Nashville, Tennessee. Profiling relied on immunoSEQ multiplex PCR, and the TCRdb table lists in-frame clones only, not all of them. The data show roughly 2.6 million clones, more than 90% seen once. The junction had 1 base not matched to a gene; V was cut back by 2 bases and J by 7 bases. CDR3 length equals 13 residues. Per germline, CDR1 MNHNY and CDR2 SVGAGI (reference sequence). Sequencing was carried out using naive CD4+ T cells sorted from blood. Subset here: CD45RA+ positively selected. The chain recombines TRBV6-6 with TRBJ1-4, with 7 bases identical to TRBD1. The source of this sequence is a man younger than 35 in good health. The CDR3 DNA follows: TGTGCCAGCAGTTACGGACAGGCTGAAAAACTGTTTTTT. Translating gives CASSYGQAEKLFF.